The clone carrying this T cell receptor beta chain was observed a single time. The antigen is not known. From germline, CDR1 is SGHRS and CDR2 YFSETQ. V was pared by 4 bases and J by 3 bases, with 16 bases between. This CDR3 spans 16 amino acids. The use of a sample-barcoded 5' primer and a J-beta primer mix characterized a second PCR of about 6 to 12 cycles. A template-switch adaptor containing 12 random nucleotides labeled each cDNA molecule. Per sample, CDR3-containing paired-end reads numbered at least 2.5 million. Each CDR3 protein gets one entry after TCRdb re-called the 5' RACE reads with MiXCR. This sample has roughly 1,300,000 distinct CDR3 sequences, with roughly 60% found just once. This specimen belongs to a study of blood T cells in healthy people across ages. Overall study results and limits: Diversity figures derived from one million T cells were judged to underestimate the true value. Long-lived donors exceeded aged donors in naive CD4+ cells and diversity.

Sequences were obtained from blood. The chain joins TRBV5-1 to TRBJ2-2; either TRBD1 or TRBD2 may fit D (6 bases each). The sequence came from a man aged 18 to 29 in good health. CDR3 nucleotides: TGCGCCAGCAGCCCTGGGGGCGGGGTCGACACCGGGGAGCTGTTTTTT. Protein: CASSPGGGVDTGELFF.